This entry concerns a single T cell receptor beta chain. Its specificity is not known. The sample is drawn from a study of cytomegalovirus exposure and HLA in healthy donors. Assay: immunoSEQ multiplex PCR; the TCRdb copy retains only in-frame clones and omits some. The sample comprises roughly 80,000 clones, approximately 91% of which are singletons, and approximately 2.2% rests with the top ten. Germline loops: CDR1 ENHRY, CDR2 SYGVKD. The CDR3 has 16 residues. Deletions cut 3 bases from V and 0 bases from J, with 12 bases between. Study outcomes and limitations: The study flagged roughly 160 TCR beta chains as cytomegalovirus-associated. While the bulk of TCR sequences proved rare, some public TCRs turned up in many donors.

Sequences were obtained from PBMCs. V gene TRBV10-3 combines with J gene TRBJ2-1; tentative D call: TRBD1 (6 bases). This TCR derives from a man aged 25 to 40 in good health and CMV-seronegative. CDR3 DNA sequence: TGTGCCATCAGTGATAGAGACAGGAGCTCCTACAATGAGCAGTTCTTC. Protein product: CAISDRDRSSYNEQFF.